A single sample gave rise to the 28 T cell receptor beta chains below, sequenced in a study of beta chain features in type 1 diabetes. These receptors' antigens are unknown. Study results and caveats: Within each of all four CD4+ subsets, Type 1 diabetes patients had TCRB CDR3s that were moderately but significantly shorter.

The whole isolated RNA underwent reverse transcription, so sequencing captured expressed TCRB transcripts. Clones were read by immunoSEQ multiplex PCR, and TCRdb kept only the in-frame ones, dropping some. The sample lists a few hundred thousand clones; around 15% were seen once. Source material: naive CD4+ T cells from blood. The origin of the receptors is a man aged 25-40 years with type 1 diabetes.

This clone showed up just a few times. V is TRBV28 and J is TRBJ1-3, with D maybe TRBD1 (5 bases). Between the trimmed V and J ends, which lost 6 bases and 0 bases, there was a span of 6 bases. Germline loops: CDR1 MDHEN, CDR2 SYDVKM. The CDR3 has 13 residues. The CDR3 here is CASRDSSGNTIYF. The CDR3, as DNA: TGTGCCAGCAGAGACAGCTCTGGAAACACCATATATTTT.

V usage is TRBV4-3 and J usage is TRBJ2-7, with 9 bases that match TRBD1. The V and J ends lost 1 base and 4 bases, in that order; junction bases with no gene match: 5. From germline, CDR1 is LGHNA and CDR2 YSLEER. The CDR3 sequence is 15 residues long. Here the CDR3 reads CASSQVRQGGYEQYF. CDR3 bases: TGCGCCAGCAGCCAAGTGAGACAGGGGGGTTACGAGCAGTACTTC.

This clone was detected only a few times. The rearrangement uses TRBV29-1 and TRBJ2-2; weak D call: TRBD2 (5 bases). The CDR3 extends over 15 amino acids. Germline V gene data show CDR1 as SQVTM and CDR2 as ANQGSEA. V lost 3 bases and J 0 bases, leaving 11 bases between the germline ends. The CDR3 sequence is CSVDARDSNTGELFF. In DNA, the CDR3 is TGCAGCGTTGACGCCCGGGATTCGAACACCGGGGAGCTGTTTTTT.

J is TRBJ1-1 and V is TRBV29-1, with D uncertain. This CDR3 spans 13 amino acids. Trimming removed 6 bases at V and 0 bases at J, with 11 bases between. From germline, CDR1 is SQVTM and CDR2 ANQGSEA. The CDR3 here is CSVTQVMNTEAFF. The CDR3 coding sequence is TGCAGCGTCACTCAAGTTATGAACACTGAAGCTTTCTTT.

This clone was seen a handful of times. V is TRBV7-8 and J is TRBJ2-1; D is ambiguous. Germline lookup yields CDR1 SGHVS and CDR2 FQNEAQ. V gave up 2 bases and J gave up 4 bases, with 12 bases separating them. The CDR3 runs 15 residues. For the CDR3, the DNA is TGTGCCAGCAGCTTAAGGGTCACTAAGTACAATGAGCAGTTCTTC. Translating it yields CASSLRVTKYNEQFF.

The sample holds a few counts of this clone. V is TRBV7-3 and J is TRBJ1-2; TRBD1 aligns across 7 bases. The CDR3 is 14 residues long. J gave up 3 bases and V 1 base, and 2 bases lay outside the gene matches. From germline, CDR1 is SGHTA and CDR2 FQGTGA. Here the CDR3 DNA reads TGTGCCAGCAGCTTAATCGGACAGGACTATGGCTACACCTTC. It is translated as CASSLIGQDYGYTF. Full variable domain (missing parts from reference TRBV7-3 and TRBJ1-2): GAGVSQTPSNKVTEKGKYVELRCDPISGHTALYWYRQSLGQGPEFLIYFQGTGAADDSGLPNDRFFAVRPEGSVSTLKIQRTERGDSAVYLCASSLIGQDYGYTFGSGTRLTVV.

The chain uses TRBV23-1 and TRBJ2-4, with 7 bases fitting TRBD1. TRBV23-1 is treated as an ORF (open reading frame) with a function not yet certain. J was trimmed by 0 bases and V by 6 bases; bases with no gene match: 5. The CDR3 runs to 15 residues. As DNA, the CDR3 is TGCGCCAGCAGAGAGGGACAGAGAGCCAAAAACATTCAGTACTTC. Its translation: CASREGQRAKNIQYF.

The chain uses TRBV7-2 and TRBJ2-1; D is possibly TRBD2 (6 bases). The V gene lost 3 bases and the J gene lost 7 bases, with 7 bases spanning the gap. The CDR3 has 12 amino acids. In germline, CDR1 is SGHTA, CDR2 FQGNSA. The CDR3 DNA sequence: TGTGCCAGCAGCTTGCGGGGAAATGAGCAGTTCTTC. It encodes CASSLRGNEQFF. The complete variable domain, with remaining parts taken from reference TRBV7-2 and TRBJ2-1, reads GAGVSQSPSNKVTEKGKDVELRCDPISGHTALYWYRQSLGQGLEFLIYFQGNSAPDKSGLPSDRFSAERTGGSVSTLTIQRTQQEDSAVYLCASSLRGNEQFFGPGTRLTVL.

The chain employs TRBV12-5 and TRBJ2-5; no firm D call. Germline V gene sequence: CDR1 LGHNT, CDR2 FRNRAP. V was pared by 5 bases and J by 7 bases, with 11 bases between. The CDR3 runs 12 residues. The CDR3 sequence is CASGPVPGTQYF. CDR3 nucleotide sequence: TGTGCTAGTGGTCCAGTACCGGGGACCCAGTACTTC. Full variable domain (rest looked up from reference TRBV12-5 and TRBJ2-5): DARVTQTPRHKVTEMGQEVTMRCQPILGHNTVFWYRQTMMQGLELLAYFRNRAPLDDSGMPKDRFSAEMPDATLATLKIQPSEPRDSAVYFCASGPVPGTQYFGPGTRLLVL.

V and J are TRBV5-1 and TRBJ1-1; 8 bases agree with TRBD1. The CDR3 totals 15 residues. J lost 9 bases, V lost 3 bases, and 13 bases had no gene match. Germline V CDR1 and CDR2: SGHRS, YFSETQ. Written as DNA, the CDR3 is TGCGCCAGCAGCTCGGGGACAGGCCAACAGGAAAAAGCTTTCTTT. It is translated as CASSSGTGQQEKAFF. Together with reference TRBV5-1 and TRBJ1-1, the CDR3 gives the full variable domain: KAGVTQTPRYLIKTRGQQVTLSCSPISGHRSVSWYQQTPGQGLQFLFEYFSETQRNKGNFPGRFSGRQFSNSRSEMNVSTLELGDSALYLCASSSGTGQQEKAFFGQGTRLTVV.

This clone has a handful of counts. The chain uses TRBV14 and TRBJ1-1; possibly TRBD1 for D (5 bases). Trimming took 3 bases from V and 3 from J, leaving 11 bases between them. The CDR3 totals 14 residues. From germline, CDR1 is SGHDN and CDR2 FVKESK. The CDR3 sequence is CASSHLQVDTEAFF. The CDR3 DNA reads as TGTGCCAGCAGCCATCTACAGGTGGACACTGAAGCTTTCTTT.

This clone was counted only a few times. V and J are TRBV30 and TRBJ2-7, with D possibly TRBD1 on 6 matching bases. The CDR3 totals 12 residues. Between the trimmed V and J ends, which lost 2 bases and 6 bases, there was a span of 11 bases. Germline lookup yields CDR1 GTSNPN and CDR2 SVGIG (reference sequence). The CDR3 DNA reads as TGTGCCTGGAGTCTAACAGGGTTCGAGCAGTACTTC. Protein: CAWSLTGFEQYF.

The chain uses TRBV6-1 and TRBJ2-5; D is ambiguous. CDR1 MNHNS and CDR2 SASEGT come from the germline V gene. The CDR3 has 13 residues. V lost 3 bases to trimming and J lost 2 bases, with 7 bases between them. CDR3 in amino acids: CASSDTVQETQYF. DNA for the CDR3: TGTGCCAGCAGTGACACGGTACAAGAGACCCAGTACTTC.

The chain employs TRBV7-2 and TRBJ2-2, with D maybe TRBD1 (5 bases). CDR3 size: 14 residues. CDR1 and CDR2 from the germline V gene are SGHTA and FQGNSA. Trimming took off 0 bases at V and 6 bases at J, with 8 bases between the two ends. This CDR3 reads CASSLAEQAGELFF. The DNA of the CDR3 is TGTGCCAGCAGCTTAGCGGAACAGGCCGGGGAGCTGTTTTTT.

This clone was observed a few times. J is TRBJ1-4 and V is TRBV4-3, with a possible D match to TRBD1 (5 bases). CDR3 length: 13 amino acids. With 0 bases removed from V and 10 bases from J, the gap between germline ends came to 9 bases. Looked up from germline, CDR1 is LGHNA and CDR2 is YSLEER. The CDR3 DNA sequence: TGCGCCAGCAGCCAAGATCAGGGCGGAAAACTGTTTTTT. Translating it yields CASSQDQGGKLFF.

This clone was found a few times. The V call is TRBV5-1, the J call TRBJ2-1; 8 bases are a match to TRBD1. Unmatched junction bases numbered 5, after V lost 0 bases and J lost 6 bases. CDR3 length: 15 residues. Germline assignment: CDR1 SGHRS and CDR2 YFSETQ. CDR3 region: CASSLAGGQLNEQFF. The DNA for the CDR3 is TGCGCCAGCAGCTTGGCAGGGGGCCAGCTCAATGAGCAGTTCTTC.

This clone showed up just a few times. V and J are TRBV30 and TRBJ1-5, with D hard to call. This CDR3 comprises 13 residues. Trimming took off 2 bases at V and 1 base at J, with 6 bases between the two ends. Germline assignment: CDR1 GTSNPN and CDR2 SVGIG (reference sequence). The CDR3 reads CAWSQRSNQPQHF. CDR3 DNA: TGTGCCTGGAGTCAGAGGAGCAATCAGCCCCAGCATTTT.

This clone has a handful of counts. The CDR3 nucleotides read TGTGCCAGCAGCTTGAGTGGCCGAGGGGGTAAGGATACGCAGTATTTT. Protein product: CASSLSGRGGKDTQYF. The chain couples TRBV5-4 to TRBJ2-3; D is perhaps TRBD1 (6 bases). From germline, CDR1 is SGHNT and CDR2 YYREEE (reference sequence). Trimming stripped 1 base from V and 6 bases from J, with 18 bases between. CDR3 length equals 16 residues.

The CDR3 DNA reads TGCGCCAGCAGCGCCGGGACTAGCGGCCTCACAGATACGCAGTATTTT. Protein product: CASSAGTSGLTDTQYF. This sequence joins TRBV5-1 and TRBJ2-3; 11 nucleotides agree with TRBD2. The CDR3 extends over 16 amino acids. CDR1 is SGHRS, CDR2 YFSETQ, per germline. The V segment lost 4 bases and the J segment 2 bases; nucleotides outside the gene matches: 6.

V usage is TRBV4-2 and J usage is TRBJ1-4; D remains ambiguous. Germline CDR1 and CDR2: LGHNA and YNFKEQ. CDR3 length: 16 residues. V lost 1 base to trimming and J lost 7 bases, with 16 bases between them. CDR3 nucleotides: TGTGCCAGCAGCCAAGGAGTACGGGCACAGAGTGAAAAACTGTTTTTT. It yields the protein CASSQGVRAQSEKLFF.

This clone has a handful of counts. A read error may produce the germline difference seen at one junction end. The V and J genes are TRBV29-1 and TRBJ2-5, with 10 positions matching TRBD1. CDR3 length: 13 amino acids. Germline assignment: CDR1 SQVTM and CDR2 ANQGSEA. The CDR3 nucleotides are TGCAGCGTTCAAGACAGGGGGCGGGAGACCCAGTACTTC. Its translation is CSVQDRGRETQYF.

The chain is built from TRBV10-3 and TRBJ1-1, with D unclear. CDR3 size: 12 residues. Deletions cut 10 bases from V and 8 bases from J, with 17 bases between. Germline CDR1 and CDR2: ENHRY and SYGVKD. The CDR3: CATQSGVFEAFF. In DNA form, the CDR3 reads TGTGCCACCCAGTCCGGGGTTTTCGAAGCTTTCTTT.

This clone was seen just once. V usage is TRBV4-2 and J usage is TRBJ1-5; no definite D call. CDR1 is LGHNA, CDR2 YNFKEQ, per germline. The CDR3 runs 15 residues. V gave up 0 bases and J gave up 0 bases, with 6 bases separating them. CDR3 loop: CASSQERVSNQPQHF. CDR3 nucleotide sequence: TGTGCCAGCAGCCAAGAAAGGGTTAGCAATCAGCCCCAGCATTTT.

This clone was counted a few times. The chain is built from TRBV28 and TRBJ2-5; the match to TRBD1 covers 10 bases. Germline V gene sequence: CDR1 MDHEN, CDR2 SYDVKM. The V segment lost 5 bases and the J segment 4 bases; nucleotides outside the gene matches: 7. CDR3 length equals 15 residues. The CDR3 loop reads CASSVGTGVAETQYF. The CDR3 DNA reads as TGTGCCAGCAGTGTCGGGACAGGGGTTGCAGAGACCCAGTACTTC.

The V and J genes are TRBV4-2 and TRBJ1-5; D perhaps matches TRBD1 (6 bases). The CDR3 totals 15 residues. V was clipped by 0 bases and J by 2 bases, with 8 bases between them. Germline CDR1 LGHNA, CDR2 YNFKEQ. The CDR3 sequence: CASSQDEGGNQPQHF. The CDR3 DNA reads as TGTGCCAGCAGCCAAGATGAGGGGGGCAATCAGCCCCAGCATTTT.

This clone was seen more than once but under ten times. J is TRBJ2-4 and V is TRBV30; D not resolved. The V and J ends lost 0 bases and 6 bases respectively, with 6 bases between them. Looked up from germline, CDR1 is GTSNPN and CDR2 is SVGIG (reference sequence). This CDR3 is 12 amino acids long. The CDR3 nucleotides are TGTGCCTGGAGTGTATATACAAACATTCAGTACTTC. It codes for CAWSVYTNIQYF.

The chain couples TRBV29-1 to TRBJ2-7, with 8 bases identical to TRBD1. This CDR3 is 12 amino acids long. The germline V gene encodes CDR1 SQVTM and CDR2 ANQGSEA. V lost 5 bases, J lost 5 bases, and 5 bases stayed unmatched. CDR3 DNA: TGCAGCGTTTCTACAGGGGGAAACGAGCAGTACTTC. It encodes CSVSTGGNEQYF.

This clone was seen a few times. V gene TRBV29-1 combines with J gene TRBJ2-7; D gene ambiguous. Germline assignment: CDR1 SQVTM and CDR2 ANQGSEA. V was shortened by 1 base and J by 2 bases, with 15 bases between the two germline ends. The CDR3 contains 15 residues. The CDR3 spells CSVEGALRGPYEQYF. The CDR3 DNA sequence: TGCAGCGTTGAAGGAGCCCTTAGAGGCCCCTACGAGCAGTACTTC.